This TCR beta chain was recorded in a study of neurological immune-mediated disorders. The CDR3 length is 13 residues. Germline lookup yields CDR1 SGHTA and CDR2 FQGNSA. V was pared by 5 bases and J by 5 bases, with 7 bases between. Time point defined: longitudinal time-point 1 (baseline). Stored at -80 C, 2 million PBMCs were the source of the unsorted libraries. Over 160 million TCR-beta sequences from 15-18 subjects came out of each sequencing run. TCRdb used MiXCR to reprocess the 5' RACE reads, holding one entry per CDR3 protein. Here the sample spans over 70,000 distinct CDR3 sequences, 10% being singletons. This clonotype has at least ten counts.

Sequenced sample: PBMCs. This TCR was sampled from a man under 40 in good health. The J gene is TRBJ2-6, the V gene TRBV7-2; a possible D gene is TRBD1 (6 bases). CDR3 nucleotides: TGTGCCAGCAGCCGGGACAGGGCCAACGTCCTGACTTTC. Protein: CASSRDRANVLTF.